This TCR beta chain stems from a study of shared clonotypes between healthy human individuals. Repertoires were generated with immunoSEQ multiplex PCR, while TCRdb's copy carries only in-frame clones and drops some. Altogether 330,000 or so clones are present, about 74% being singletons, with the ten largest covering around a tenth. Study-level points and caveats: Sorted-subset samples were not fully sequenced, rarefaction indicated.

Germline values: CDR1 SGHRS, CDR2 YFSETQ. This CDR3 comprises 14 residues. Between the trimmed V and J ends, which lost 4 bases and 1 base, there was a span of 12 bases. Notes on this clone: The antigen is not known.

This clonotype was obtained from a man aged 30-40 years in good health. The sequenced sample consisted of memory CD4+ T cells sorted from blood. Noted subset: CD45RA-negative fraction. The chain combines TRBV5-1 with TRBJ2-7, with unresolved D. CDR3 in DNA: TGCGCCAGCAGCCCCAAGGGCTCTTCCTACGAGCAGTACTTC. Protein product: CASSPKGSSYEQYF.